This entry is about one T cell receptor (beta chain). The sample originates from a study of CD8 T cells in Susac syndrome. Across the study: Patients with Susac syndrome who were sequenced included over five with active disease and 8 or 9 in remission. At blood draw, Susac syndrome patients were therapy-naive, on corticosteroids, or on intravenous immunoglobulin alone.

From blood CD8+ and CD4+ T cells, TCR beta sequences were generated. This CDR3 has 18 residues. CDR1 and CDR2 from the germline V gene are SGHAT and FQNNGV. Trimming took off 1 base at V and 0 bases at J, with 13 bases between the two ends. cDNA came from roughly 0.53 to 1 ug RNA primed by random hexamers. One entry per CDR3 protein results from TCRdb running MiXCR on the immunoSEQ multiplex PCR reads. The sample includes 240,000 or so distinct CDR3 sequences, about 96% of them seen just once. The specimen was CD4+ T cells from PBMCs. This sequence joins TRBV11-2 and TRBJ2-6; the D is unclear. The clonotype comes from a human donor with Susac syndrome. The CDR3 DNA reads TGTGCCAGCAGCTTAGCTTTTAGGGTAAACTCTGGGGCCAACGTCCTGACTTTC. Translation gives CASSLAFRVNSGANVLTF. Complete variable domain (other parts from reference TRBV11-2 and TRBJ2-6): EAGVAQSPRYKIIEKRQSVAFWCNPISGHATLYWYQQILGQGPKLLIQFQNNGVVDDSQLPKDRFSAERLKGVDSTLKIQPAKLEDSAVYLCASSLAFRVNSGANVLTFGAGSRLTVL.